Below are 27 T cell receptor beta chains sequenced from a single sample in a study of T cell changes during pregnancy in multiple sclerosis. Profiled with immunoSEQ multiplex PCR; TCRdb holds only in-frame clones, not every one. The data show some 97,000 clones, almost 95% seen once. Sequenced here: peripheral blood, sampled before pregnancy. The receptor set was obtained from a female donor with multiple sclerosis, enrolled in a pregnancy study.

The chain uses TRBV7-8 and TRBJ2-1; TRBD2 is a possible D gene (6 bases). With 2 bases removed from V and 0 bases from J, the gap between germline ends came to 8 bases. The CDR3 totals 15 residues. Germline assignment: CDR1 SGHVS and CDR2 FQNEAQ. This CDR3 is CASSLWGGSYNEQFF. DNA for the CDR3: TGTGCCAGCAGCTTATGGGGAGGCTCCTACAATGAGCAGTTCTTC.

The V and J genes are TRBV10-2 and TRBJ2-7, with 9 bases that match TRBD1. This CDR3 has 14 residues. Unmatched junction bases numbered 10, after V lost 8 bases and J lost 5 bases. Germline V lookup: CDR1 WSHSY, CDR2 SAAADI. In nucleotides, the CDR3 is TGCGCCAGCGGACCCGGGACAGGGATTAACGAGCAGTACTTC. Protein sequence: CASGPGTGINEQYF.

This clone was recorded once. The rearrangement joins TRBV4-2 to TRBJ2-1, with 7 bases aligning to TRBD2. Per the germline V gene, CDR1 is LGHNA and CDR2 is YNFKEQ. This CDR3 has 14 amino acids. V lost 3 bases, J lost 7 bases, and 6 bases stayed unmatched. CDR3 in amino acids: CASSHSRGSNEQFF. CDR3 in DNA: TGTGCCAGCAGCCACAGTCGCGGGAGTAATGAGCAGTTCTTC.

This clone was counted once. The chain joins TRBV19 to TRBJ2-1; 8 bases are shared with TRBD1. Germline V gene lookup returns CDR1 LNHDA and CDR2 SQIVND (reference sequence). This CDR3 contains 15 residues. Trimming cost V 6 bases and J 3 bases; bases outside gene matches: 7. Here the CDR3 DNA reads TGTGCCAGTAGCACCTCCGGGACAGGCTACAATGAGCAGTTCTTC. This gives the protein CASSTSGTGYNEQFF.

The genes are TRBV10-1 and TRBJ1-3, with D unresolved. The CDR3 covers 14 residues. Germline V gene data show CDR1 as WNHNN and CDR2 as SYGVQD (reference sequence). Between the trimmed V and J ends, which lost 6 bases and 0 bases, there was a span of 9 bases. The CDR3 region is CASSPLLSGNTIYF. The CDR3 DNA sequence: TGCGCCAGCAGCCCCTTACTCTCTGGAAACACCATATATTTT.

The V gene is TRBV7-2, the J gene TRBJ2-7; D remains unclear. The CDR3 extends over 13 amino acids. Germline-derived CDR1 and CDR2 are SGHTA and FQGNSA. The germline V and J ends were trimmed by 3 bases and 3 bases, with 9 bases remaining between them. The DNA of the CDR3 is TGTGCCAGCAGCTTTCGCTCTAACTACGAGCAGTACTTC. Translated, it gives CASSFRSNYEQYF.

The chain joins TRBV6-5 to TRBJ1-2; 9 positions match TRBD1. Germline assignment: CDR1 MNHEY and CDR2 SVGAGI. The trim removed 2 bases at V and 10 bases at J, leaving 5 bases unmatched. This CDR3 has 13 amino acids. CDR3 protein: CASSYGTGLDYTF. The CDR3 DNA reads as TGTGCCAGCAGTTACGGGACAGGGTTGGACTACACCTTC.

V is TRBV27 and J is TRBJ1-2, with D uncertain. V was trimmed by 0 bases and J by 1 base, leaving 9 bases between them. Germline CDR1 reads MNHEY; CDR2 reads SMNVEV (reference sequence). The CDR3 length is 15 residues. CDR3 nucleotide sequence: TGTGCCAGCAGTTTATCCCCAACAAGTAACTATGGCTACACCTTC. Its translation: CASSLSPTSNYGYTF.

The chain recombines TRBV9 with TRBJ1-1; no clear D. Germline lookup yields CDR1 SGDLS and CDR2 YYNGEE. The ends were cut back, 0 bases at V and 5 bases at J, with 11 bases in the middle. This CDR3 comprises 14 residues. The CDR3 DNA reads TGTGCCAGCAGCGTAGAACCGATTACTACTGAAGCTTTCTTT. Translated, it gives CASSVEPITTEAFF.

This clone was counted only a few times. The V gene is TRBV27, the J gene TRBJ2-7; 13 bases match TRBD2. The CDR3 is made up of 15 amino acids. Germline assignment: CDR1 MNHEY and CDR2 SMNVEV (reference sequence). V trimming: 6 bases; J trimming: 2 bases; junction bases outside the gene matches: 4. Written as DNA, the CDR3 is TGTGCCAGCAGCTATGGGACTAGCGGGACCTACGAGCAGTACTTC. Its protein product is CASSYGTSGTYEQYF.

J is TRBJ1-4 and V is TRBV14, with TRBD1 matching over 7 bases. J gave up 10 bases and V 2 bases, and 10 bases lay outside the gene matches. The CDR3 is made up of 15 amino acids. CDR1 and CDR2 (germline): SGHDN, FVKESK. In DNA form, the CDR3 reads TGTGCCAGCAGCCAAATGGGACAGTCCTGGGGAAAACTGTTTTTT. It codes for CASSQMGQSWGKLFF.

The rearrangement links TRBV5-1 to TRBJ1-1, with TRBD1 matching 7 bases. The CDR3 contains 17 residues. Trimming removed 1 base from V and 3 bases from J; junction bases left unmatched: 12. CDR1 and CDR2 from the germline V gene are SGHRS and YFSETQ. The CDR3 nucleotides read TGCGCCAGCAGCTTGATGAAGGGGGCCGAGGGGGACACTGAAGCTTTCTTT. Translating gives CASSLMKGAEGDTEAFF.

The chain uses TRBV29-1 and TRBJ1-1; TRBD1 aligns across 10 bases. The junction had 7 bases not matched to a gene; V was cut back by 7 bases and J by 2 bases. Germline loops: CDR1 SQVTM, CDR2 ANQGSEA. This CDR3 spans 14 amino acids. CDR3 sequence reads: CSGTGGETNTEAFF. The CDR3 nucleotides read TGCAGCGGGACAGGGGGTGAGACCAACACTGAAGCTTTCTTT.

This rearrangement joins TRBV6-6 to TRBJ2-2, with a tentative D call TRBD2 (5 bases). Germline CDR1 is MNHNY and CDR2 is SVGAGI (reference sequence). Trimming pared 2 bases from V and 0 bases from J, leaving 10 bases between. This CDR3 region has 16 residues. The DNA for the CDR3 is TGTGCCAGCAGTTACGGCACAGCGGCGAACACCGGGGAGCTGTTTTTT. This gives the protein CASSYGTAANTGELFF.

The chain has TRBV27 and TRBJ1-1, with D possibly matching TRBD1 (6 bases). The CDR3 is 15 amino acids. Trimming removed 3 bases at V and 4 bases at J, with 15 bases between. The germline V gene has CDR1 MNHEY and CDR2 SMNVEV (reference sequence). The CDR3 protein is CASSLGGGQGTEAFF. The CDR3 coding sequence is TGTGCCAGCAGTTTGGGCGGGGGCCAAGGCACTGAAGCTTTCTTT.

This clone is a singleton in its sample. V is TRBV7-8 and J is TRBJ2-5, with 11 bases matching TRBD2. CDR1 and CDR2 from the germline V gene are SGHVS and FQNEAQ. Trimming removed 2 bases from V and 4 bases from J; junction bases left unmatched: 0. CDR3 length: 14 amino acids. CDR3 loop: CASSLTSGRETQYF. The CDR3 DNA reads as TGTGCCAGCAGCTTAACTAGCGGGAGAGAGACCCAGTACTTC.

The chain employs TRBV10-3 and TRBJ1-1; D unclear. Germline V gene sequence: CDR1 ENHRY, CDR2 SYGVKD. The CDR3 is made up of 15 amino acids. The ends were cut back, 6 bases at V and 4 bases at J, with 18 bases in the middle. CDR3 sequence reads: CAIRKGLESLTEAFF. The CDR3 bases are TGTGCCATCAGGAAAGGACTGGAAAGCCTCACTGAAGCTTTCTTT.

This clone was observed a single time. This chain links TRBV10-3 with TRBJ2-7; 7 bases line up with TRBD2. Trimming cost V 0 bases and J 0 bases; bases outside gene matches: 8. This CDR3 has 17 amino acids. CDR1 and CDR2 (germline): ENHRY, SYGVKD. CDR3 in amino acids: CAISESRKRDSSYEQYF. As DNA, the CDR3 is TGTGCCATCAGTGAGTCGCGGAAGCGGGATAGCTCCTACGAGCAGTACTTC.

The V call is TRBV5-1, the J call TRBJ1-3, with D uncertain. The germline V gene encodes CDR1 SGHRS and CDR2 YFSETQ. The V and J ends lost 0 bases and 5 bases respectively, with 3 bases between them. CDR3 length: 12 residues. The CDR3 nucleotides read TGCGCCAGCAGCTTGGACAGAAACACCATATATTTT. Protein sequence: CASSLDRNTIYF. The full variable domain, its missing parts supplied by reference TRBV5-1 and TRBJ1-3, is KAGVTQTPRYLIKTRGQQVTLSCSPISGHRSVSWYQQTPGQGLQFLFEYFSETQRNKGNFPGRFSGRQFSNSRSEMNVSTLELGDSALYLCASSLDRNTIYFGEGSWLTVV.

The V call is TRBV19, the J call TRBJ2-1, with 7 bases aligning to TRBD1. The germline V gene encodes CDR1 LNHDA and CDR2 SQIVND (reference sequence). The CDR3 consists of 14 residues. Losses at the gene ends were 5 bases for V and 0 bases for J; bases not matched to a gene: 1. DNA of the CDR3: TGTGCCAGTAGTCGGGACAGCTCCTACAATGAGCAGTTCTTC. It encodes CASSRDSSYNEQFF.

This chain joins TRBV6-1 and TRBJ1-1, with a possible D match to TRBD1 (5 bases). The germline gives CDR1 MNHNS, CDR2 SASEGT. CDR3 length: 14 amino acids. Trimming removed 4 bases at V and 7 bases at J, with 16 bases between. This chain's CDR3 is CASSVSTGPNEAFF. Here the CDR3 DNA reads TGTGCCAGCAGTGTTAGCACAGGACCGAATGAAGCTTTCTTT.

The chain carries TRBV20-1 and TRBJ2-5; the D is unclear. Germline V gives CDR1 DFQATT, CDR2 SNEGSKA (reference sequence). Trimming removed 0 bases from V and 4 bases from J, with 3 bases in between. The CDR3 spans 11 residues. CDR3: CSARDRETQYF. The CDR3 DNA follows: TGCAGTGCTAGAGATCGAGAGACCCAGTACTTC.

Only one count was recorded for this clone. For the CDR3, the DNA is TGTGCCAGCAGCGGTACCGCGACAGGGGCCGAATGGGGTGGAGGCTACACCTTC. Its protein product is CASSGTATGAEWGGGYTF. The V and J genes are TRBV11-2 and TRBJ1-2, with TRBD1 identical over 8 bases. After removal of 5 bases from V and 8 bases from J, the junction contained 22 bases not matched to a gene. CDR3 length: 18 amino acids. In germline, CDR1 is SGHAT, CDR2 FQNNGV.

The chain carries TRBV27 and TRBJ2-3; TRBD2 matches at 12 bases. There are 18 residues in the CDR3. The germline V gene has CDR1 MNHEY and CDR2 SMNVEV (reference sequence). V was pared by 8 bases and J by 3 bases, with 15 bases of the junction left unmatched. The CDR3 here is CASRLAGGVGTRTDTQYF. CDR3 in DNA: TGTGCCAGCCGGCTAGCGGGAGGGGTGGGCACCAGAACAGATACGCAGTATTTT.

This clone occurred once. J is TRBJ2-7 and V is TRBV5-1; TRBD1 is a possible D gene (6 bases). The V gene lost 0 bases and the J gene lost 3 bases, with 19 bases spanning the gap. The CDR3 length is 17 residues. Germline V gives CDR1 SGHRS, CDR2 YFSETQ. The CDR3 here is CASSLASIGTSRYEQYF. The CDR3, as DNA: TGCGCCAGCAGCTTGGCCTCGATAGGGACATCTCGCTACGAGCAGTACTTC.

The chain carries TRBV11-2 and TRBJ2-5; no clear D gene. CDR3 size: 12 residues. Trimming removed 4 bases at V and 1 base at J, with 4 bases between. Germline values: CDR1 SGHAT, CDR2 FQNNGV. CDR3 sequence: CASSSIQETQYF. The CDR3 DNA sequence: TGTGCCAGCAGCTCCATCCAAGAGACCCAGTACTTC.

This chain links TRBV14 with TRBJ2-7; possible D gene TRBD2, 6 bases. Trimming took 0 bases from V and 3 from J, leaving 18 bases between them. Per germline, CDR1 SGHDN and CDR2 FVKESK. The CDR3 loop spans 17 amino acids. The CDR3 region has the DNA TGTGCCAGCAGCCAAGAGAGAGGCGGGATCAGTCTCTACGAGCAGTACTTC. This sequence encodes CASSQERGGISLYEQYF.